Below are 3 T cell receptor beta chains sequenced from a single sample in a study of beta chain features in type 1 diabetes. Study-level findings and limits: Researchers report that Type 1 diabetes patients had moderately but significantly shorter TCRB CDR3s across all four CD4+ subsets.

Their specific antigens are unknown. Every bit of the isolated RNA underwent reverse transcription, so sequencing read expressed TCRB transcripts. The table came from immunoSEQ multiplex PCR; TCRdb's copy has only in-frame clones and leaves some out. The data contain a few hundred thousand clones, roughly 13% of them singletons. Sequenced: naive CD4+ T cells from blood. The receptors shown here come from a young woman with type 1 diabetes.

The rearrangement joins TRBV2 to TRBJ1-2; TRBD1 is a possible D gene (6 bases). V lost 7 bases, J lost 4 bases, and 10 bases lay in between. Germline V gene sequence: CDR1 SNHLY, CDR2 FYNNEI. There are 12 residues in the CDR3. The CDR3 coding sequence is TGTGCCAGCAATCAGGGGCCCTATGGCTACACCTTC. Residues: CASNQGPYGYTF.

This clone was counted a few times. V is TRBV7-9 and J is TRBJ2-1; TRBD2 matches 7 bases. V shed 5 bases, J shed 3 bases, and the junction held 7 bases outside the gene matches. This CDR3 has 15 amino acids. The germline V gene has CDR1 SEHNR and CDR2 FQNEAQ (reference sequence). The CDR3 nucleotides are TGTGCCAGCAGCCCAAAGGCGGGAGTCTACAATGAGCAGTTCTTC. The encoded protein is CASSPKAGVYNEQFF. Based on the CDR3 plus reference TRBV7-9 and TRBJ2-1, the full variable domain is DTGVSQNPRHKITKRGQNVTFRCDPISEHNRLYWYRQTLGQGPEFLTYFQNEAQLEKSRLLSDRFSAERPKGSFSTLEIQRTEQGDSAMYLCASSPKAGVYNEQFFGPGTRLTVL.

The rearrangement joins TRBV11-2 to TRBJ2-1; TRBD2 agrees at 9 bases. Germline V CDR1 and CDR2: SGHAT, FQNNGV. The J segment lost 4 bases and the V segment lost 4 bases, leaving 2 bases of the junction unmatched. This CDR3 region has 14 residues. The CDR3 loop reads CASSSSGKYNEQFF. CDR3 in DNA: TGTGCCAGCAGCTCTAGCGGGAAGTACAATGAGCAGTTCTTC.